This T cell receptor (beta chain) was captured in a study of human T cells and chemical hapten exposure. For the study at large: Across the whole study, which lasted roughly 24 weeks, patients were given diphenylcyclopropenone on the scalp once a week.

The CDR3 extends over 14 amino acids. The V and J ends lost 2 bases and 4 bases respectively, with 8 bases between them. Germline-derived CDR1 and CDR2 are MNHEY and SMNVEV (reference sequence). This sample's time point: pre-sensitization, week 0. Treatment given: therapeutic diphenylcyclopropenone sensitization with weekly scalp DPC. Suited to DPC and affected by alopecia, the donors ranged from 18 to 70 years old. Findings and caveats of the study: Compared to controls, expanded TCRs made significantly more large clusters of similar CDR3s.

This clonotype was seen a few times. The antigen is undetermined. Each cDNA molecule in the library carried unique molecular identifiers. One entry per CDR3 protein results from TCRdb running MiXCR on the RACE reads. Altogether some 330,000 distinct CDR3 sequences are present, around 5.5% being singletons, with the ten largest covering approximately 8.2%. This material consisted of whole blood, taken in connection with sensitization to the hapten diphenylcyclopropenone (DPC). The chain carries TRBV27 and TRBJ1-4; a possible D gene is TRBD1 (5 bases). The sequence was collected from a young woman with alopecia areata. Some clones in this sample may be carry-over from other donors' samples. The CDR3 DNA follows: TGTGCCAGCAGTTTAGACAGATATAATGAAAAACTGTTTTTT. Translation: CASSLDRYNEKLFF. The entire variable domain, with the rest obtained from reference TRBV27 and TRBJ1-4, is as follows: EAQVTQNPRYLITVTGKKLTVTCSQNMNHEYMSWYRQDPGLGLRQIYYSMNVEVTDKGDVPEGYKVSRKEKRNFPLILESPSPNQTSLYFCASSLDRYNEKLFFGSGTQLSVL.